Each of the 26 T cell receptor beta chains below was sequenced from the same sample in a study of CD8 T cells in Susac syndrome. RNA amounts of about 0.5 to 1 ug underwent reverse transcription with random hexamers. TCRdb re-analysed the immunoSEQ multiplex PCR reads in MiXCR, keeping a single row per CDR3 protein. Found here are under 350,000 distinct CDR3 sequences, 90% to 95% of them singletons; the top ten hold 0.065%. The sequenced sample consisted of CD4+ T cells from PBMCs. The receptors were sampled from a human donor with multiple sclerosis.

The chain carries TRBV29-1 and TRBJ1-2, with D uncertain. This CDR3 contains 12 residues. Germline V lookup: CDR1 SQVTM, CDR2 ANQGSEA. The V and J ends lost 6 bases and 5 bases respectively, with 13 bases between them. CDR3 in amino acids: CSVEGADYGYTF. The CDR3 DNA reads TGCAGCGTGGAGGGCGCCGATTATGGCTACACCTTC.

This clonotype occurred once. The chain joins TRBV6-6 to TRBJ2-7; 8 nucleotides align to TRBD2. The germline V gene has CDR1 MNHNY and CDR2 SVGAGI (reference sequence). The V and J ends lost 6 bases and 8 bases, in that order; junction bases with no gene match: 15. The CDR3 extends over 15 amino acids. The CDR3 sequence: CASSLTTSAIIKQYF. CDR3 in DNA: TGTGCCAGCAGCCTCACGACTAGCGCCATCATTAAGCAGTACTTC.

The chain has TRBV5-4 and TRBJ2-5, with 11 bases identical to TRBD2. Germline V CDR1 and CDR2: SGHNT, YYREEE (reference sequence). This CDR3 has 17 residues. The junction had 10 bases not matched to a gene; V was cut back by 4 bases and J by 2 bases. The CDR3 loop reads CASSISPSGGPQETQYF. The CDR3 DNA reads TGTGCCAGCAGCATATCCCCTAGCGGGGGGCCGCAAGAGACCCAGTACTTC.

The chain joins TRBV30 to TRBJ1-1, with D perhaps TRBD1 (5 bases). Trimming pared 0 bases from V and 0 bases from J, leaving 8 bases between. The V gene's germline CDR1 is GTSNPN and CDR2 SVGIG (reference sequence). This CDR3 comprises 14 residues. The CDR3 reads CAWSVGAMNTEAFF. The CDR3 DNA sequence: TGTGCCTGGAGTGTAGGGGCCATGAACACTGAAGCTTTCTTT.

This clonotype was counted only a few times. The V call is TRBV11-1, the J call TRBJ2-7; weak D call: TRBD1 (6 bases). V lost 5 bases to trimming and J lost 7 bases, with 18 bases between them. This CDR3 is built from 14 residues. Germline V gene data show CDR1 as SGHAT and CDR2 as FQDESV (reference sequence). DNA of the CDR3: TGTGCCAGCAGCCAGCAGGGGATCACTAAGGAGCAGTACTTC. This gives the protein CASSQQGITKEQYF.

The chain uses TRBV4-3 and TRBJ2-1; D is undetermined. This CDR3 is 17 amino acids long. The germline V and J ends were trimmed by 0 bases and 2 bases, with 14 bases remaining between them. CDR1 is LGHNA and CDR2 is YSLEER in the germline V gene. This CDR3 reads CASSQDLPRGTYNEQFF. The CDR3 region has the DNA TGCGCCAGCAGCCAAGATCTCCCCCGCGGAACCTACAATGAGCAGTTCTTC.

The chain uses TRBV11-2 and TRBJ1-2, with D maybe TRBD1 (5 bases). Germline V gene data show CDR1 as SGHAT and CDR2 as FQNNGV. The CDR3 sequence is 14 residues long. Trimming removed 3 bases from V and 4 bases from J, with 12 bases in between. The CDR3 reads CASSLGRGPYGYTF. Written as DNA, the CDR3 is TGTGCCAGCAGCTTGGGTAGGGGCCCCTATGGCTACACCTTC.

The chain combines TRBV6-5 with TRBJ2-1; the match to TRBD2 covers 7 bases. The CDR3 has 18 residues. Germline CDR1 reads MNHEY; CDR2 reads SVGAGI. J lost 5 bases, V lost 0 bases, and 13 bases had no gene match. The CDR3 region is CASSYSTMGGTINNEQFF. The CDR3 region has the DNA TGTGCCAGCAGTTACTCGACCATGGGCGGGACTATAAACAATGAGCAGTTCTTC.

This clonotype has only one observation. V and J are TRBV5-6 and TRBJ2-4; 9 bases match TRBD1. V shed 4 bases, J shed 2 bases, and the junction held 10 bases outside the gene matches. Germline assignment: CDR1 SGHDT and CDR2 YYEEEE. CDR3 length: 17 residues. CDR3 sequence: CASSPGQGHFSKNIQYF. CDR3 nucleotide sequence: TGTGCCAGCAGCCCGGGACAGGGACACTTTTCCAAAAACATTCAGTACTTC.

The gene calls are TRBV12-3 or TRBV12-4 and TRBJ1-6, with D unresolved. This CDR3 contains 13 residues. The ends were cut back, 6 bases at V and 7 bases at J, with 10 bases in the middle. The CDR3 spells CASSSFMNSPLHF. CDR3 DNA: TGTGCCAGCAGCTCATTCATGAATTCACCCCTCCACTTT.

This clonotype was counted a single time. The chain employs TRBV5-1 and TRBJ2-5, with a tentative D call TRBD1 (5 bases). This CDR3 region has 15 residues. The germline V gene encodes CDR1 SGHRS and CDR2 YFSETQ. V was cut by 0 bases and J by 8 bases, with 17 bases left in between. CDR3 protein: CASSLAAGKGPTQYF. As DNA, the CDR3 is TGCGCCAGCAGCTTGGCGGCAGGGAAGGGGCCAACCCAGTACTTC. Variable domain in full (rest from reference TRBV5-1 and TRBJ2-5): KAGVTQTPRYLIKTRGQQVTLSCSPISGHRSVSWYQQTPGQGLQFLFEYFSETQRNKGNFPGRFSGRQFSNSRSEMNVSTLELGDSALYLCASSLAAGKGPTQYFGPGTRLLVL.

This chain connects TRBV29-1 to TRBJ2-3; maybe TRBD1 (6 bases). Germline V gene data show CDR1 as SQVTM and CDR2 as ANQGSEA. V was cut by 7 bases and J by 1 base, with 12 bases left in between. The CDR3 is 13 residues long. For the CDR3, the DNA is TGCAGCGCCGCCTGGACAGGCACAGATACGCAGTATTTT. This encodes CSAAWTGTDTQYF.

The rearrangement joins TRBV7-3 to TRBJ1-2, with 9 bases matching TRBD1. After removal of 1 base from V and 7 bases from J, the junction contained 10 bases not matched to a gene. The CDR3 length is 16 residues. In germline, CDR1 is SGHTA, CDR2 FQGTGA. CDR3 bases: TGTGCCAGCAGCTTAAATGGGGGGGGACAGGGTTCTGGCTACACCTTC. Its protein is CASSLNGGGQGSGYTF. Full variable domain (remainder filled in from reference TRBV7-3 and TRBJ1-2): GAGVSQTPSNKVTEKGKYVELRCDPISGHTALYWYRQSLGQGPEFLIYFQGTGAADDSGLPNDRFFAVRPEGSVSTLKIQRTERGDSAVYLCASSLNGGGQGSGYTFGSGTRLTVV.

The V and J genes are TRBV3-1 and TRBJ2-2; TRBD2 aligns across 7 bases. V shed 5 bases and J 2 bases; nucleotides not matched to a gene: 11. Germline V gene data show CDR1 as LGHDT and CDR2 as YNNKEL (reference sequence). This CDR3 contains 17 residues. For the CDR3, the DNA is TGTGCCAGCAGCAAATGGGGAGGGGACGCAAACACCGGGGAGCTGTTTTTT. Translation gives CASSKWGGDANTGELFF.

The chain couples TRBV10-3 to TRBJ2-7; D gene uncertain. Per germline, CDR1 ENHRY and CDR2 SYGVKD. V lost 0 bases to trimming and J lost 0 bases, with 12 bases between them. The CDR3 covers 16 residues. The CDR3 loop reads CAISESGSSLSYEQYF. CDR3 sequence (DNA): TGTGCCATCAGTGAGTCTGGCAGCTCCCTCTCCTACGAGCAGTACTTC.

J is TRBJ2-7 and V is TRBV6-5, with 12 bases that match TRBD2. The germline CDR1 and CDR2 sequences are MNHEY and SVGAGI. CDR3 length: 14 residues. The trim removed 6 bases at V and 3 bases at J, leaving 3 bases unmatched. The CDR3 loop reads CASRWTSGIYEQYF. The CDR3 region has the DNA TGTGCCAGCAGATGGACTAGCGGGATCTACGAGCAGTACTTC.

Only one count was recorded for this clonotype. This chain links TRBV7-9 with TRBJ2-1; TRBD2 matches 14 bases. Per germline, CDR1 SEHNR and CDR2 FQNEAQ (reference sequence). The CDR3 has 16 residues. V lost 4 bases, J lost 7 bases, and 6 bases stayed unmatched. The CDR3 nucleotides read TGTGCCAGCAGCTCCTGGGGGACTAGCGGGAGAAATGAGCAGTTCTTC. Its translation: CASSSWGTSGRNEQFF.

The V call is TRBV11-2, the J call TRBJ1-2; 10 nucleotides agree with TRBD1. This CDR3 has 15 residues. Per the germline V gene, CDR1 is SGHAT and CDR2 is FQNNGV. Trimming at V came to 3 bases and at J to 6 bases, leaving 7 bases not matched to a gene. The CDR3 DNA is TGTGCCAGCAGCTTTAGTTTTGGGACAGGGGATGGCTACACCTTC. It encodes CASSFSFGTGDGYTF. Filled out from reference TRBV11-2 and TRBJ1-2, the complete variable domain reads EAGVAQSPRYKIIEKRQSVAFWCNPISGHATLYWYQQILGQGPKLLIQFQNNGVVDDSQLPKDRFSAERLKGVDSTLKIQPAKLEDSAVYLCASSFSFGTGDGYTFGSGTRLTVV.

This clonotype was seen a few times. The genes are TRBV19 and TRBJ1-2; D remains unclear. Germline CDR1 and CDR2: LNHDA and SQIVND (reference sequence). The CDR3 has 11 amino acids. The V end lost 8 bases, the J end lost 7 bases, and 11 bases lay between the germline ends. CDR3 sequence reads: CASSIVGGYTF. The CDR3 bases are TGTGCCAGTTCCATTGTCGGTGGCTACACCTTC. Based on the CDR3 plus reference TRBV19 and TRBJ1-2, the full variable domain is DGGITQSPKYLFRKEGQNVTLSCEQNLNHDAMYWYRQDPGQGLRLIYYSQIVNDFQKGDIAEGYSVSREKKESFPLTVTSAQKNPTAFYLCASSIVGGYTFGSGTRLTVV.

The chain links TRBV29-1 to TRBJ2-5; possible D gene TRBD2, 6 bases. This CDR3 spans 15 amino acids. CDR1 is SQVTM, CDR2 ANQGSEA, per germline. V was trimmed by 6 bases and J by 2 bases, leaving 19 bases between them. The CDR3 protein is CSVQAKGLGQETQYF. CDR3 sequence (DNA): TGCAGCGTCCAAGCCAAGGGACTTGGACAAGAGACCCAGTACTTC.

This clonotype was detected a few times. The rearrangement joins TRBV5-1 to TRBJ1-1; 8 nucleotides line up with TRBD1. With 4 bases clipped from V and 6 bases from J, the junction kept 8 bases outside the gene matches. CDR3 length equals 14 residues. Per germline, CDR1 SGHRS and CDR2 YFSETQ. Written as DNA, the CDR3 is TGCGCCAGCAGCCCACAAAGGACAGGGTCTGAAGCTTTCTTT. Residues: CASSPQRTGSEAFF.

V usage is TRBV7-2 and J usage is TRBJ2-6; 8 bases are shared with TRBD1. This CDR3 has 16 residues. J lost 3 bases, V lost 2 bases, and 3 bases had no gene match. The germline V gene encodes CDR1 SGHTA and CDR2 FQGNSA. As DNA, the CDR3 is TGTGCCAGCAGCTTATCAGGGACAGGTGGGGCCAACGTCCTGACTTTC. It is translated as CASSLSGTGGANVLTF.

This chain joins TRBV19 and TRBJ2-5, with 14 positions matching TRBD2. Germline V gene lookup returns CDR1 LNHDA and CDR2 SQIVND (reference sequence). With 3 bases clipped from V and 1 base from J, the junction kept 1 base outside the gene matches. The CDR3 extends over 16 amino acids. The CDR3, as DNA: TGTGCCAGTAGTATGGGGACTAGCGGGGGCCAAGAGACCCAGTACTTC. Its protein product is CASSMGTSGGQETQYF.

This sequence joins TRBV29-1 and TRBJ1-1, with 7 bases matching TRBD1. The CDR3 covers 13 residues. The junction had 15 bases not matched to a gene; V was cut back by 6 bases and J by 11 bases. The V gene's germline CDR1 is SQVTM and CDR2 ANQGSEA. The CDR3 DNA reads TGCAGCGTCCTAGGGGGCGACGGTCTGGGGGCTTTCTTT. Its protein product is CSVLGGDGLGAFF.

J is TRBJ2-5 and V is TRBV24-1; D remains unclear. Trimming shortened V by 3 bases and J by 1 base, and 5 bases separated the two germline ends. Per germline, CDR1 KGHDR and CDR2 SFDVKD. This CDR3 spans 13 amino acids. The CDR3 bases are TGTGCCACCAGTGATCCGGCCCAAGAGACCCAGTACTTC. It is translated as CATSDPAQETQYF.

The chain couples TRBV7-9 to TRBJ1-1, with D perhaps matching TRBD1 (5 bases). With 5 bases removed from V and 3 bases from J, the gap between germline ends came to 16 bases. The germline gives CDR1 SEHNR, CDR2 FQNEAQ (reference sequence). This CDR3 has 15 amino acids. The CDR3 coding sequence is TGTGCCAGCAGCATCGGGACTTATAAGGACACTGAAGCTTTCTTT. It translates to CASSIGTYKDTEAFF. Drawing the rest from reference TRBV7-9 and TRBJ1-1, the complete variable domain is DTGVSQNPRHKITKRGQNVTFRCDPISEHNRLYWYRQTLGQGPEFLTYFQNEAQLEKSRLLSDRFSAERPKGSFSTLEIQRTEQGDSAMYLCASSIGTYKDTEAFFGQGTRLTVV.